This T cell receptor beta chain was documented in a study of cytomegalovirus exposure and HLA in healthy donors. The V gene lost 2 bases and the J gene lost 5 bases, with 16 bases spanning the gap. Germline values: CDR1 KGHSH, CDR2 LQKENI. This CDR3 region has 15 residues. Primers: 60 Vbeta forward and 13 Jbeta reverse. Some clones are missing from TCRdb's copy, which holds only in-frame ones; the method was immunoSEQ multiplex PCR. The top ten hold about 4.4% of the sample, which has about 130,000 clones, around three quarters seen once. Only one count was recorded for this clone. This TCR came from a man in his thirties or forties in good health. J is TRBJ2-7 and V is TRBV18; D might be TRBD1 (7 bases). Sequenced: PBMCs. CDR3 in DNA: TGTGCCAGCTCACCAGCGGGACAGAGGGTCCACGAGCAGTACTTC. Protein: CASSPAGQRVHEQYF.